This entry is about one TCR beta chain. This clone was seen more than once but under ten times. Its binding antigen is unknown. There are no base qualities to consult, and no much larger clone falls within one base. The donors were healthy, HIV-negative adults with no recently reported acute infections or vaccinations. Every donor was a Caucasian adult residing in Nashville, Tennessee, USA. For unsorted samples, tens of millions of PBMCs were counted, and genomic DNA was extracted using the QIAamp DNA Blood Mini kit. After blood collection by leukapheresis, PBMCs were isolated using Ficoll-Histopaque density gradient centrifugation and then cryopreserved in the vapor phase of liquid nitrogen. CDR1 MNHEY and CDR2 SMNVEV were looked up in the germline V gene (reference sequence). Reading from cysteine to phenylalanine, the CDR3 counts 15 amino acids. The DNA shown is the 45-base CDR3, in frame from base 1. Compared with germline, V lacks 2 bases and J lacks 1 base; bases without a gene match: 1.

This sample was included in a study of shared clonotypes between healthy human individuals (dated by TCRdb to the early 2020s). About the investigation overall: A few men and a couple of women, aged 18 to 49 years, made up the cohort. The study deeply sequenced blood TCR repertoires of five healthy adults to estimate repertoire size and the extent of clonotype sharing between individuals. Different laboratories and diverse techniques were used to prepare libraries and sequence TCR repertoires, to increase sequencing depth and limit assay-specific biases. Leukapheresis yielded between about 0.85 and 10 billion PBMCs per donor. Study-level results and caveats: Sampling was restricted to blood, and TCR repertoires in tissues likely differ from the TCR repertoires found in blood. Because the study included a small number of donors, the genetic and exposure-history diversity represented was limited. Based on pairwise subsampling, the degree of clonotype sharing among donors was expected to be affected by sequencing depth.

Using the deep immunoSEQ assay, TCR CDR3 regions were amplified from genomic DNA by multiplex PCR. Extracted genomic DNA from each cell subset was distributed evenly across all wells of several immunoSEQ 96-well plates, and each plate was treated as a replicate. For unsorted PBMC, 300 to 350 ng genomic DNA, equal to roughly 33,000 T cell genomes, was loaded into each replicate PCR. Ten immunoSEQ deep assay plates were used to sequence unsorted PBMC genomic DNA. Purified libraries were quantified with a Qubit 3.0 fluorometer, sized on a Bioanalyzer 2100, and re-quantified with the KAPA Library Quantification kit. Every immunoSEQ 96-well plate was sequenced on a separate single-read 150-cycle Illumina NextSeq 550 flow cell. The authors' pipeline ran thus. Because only junctional sequences without quality scores were contained in the immunoSEQ output, filtering matching that applied to full-length reads could not be performed. To assign V/J genes and CDR3, sequences were annotated against IMGT germline references using PyIR, a Python wrapper for IgBLAST v1.9. Reads with weak V/J assignments (E-value above 1e-6), missing CDR3, stop codons, out-of-frame junctions, or ambiguous translated residues were removed. A V3J clonotype was defined by an identical inferred V gene, J gene, and CDR3 amino acid sequence. Percentage overlap between repertoires was computed as shared unique clonotypes divided by the size of the smaller repertoire. Repertoire richness was assessed with RTK rarefaction, the Chao1 estimator, and Recon v2.1 estimates of unobserved clonotypes. This is the immuneACCESS table as TCRdb keeps it, with only in-frame sequences that have V and J called. A part of the clones is gone; compared with another copy, unresolved V genes explain less than half, and the rest is unexplained. The V and J calls and clone size are taken from that table; D and trimming were inferred from the DNA. The sample yields roughly 450,000 clones; approximately 85% were counted once. Clones ranked in the top ten supply around 13% of the sample.

In this chain, TRBV27 is recombined with TRBJ2-1; TRBD2 matches 8 bases in the middle. The TCR was taken from a woman in her thirties or forties in good health. Some clones in this sample may be carry-over from other donors' samples. Sequencing was performed on PBMCs. The CDR3 protein: CASSLVAGSYNEQFF. The nucleotide sequence reads as follows: TGTGCCAGCAGTTTAGTAGCGGGGTCCTACAATGAGCAGTTCTTC.